A single sample gave rise to the 25 T cell receptor beta chains below, sequenced in a study of T cell repertoires in cytomegalovirus infection (dated by TCRdb to between 2018 and 2021). These receptors' targets are unknown. The sample was run on an Illumina HiSeq 1500. TCRdb applied fastp at Q25 and MiXCR to the public reads, then kept only in-frame beta chains. Merged by CDR3 protein, the rows form single entries marked with the most common genes and DNA. The sample has around 900,000 distinct CDR3 sequences on record, roughly 31% of them singletons. The ten largest clones add up to around an eighth of the sample. The sample's treatment or condition label, decoded: in vitro stimulation with specific CMV peptide epitopes to enrich CMV-specific T cells. Here the sequenced sample was cultured CD8+ T cells from PBMCs, taken from culture after CMV antigen stimulation. Every receptor here comes from a human donor in good health (CMV status not recorded). Some clones in this sample may be carry-over from other donors' samples.

This chain joins TRBV19 and TRBJ2-3; 7 bases fit TRBD1. Germline assignment: CDR1 LNHDA and CDR2 SQIVND (reference sequence). Losses at the gene ends were 9 bases for V and 4 bases for J; bases not matched to a gene: 7. The CDR3 loop spans 13 amino acids. CDR3 residues: CARRFTGADTQYF. DNA for the CDR3: TGTGCCAGACGGTTCACAGGGGCAGATACGCAGTATTTT.

The rearrangement uses TRBV19 and TRBJ2-7; D may be TRBD2 (5 bases). The germline V gene has CDR1 LNHDA and CDR2 SQIVND (reference sequence). The CDR3 runs 13 residues. The V gene lost 5 bases and the J gene lost 7 bases, with 15 bases spanning the gap. As DNA, the CDR3 is TGTGCCAGTAGTCCGCCCAGTCCGGGGGAGCAGTACTTC. It codes for CASSPPSPGEQYF.

This clonotype showed up many times. The chain carries TRBV7-2 and TRBJ2-1; D uncertain. V gave up 5 bases and J gave up 7 bases, with 15 bases separating them. This CDR3 is built from 14 residues. CDR1 and CDR2 (germline): SGHTA, FQGNSA. The CDR3 sequence is CASSLGRQLNEQFF. In nucleotides, the CDR3 is TGTGCCAGCAGCCTAGGGCGCCAGCTTAATGAGCAGTTCTTC.

This clonotype was detected a few times. The chain employs TRBV10-1 and TRBJ2-5, with 9 bases that match TRBD2. There are 16 residues in the CDR3. CDR1 and CDR2 (germline): WNHNN, SYGVQD (reference sequence). V lost 2 bases to trimming and J lost 3 bases; unmatched junction nucleotides: 7. CDR3 sequence reads: CASSENVLAGKETQYF. CDR3 in DNA: TGCGCCAGCAGTGAGAATGTCCTAGCGGGGAAAGAGACCCAGTACTTC.

The chain links TRBV7-9 to TRBJ2-7; 9 bases are shared with TRBD1. This CDR3 has 15 amino acids. CDR1 is SEHNR and CDR2 is FQNEAQ in the germline V gene (reference sequence). J gave up 2 bases and V 5 bases, and 7 bases lay outside the gene matches. As DNA, the CDR3 is TGTGCCAGCAGCCCGACAGGGGGGCAGACCTACGAGCAGTACTTC. Encoded protein: CASSPTGGQTYEQYF. Drawing the rest from reference TRBV7-9 and TRBJ2-7, the complete variable domain is DTGVSQNPRHKITKRGQNVTFRCDPISEHNRLYWYRQTLGQGPEFLTYFQNEAQLEKSRLLSDRFSAERPKGSFSTLEIQRTEQGDSAMYLCASSPTGGQTYEQYFGPGTRLTVT.

The J gene is TRBJ1-1, the V gene TRBV12-3 or TRBV12-4, with D maybe TRBD1 (5 bases). The V gene lost 3 bases and the J gene lost 8 bases, with 13 bases spanning the gap. The length of the CDR3 is 13 residues. The CDR3 DNA sequence: TGTGCCAGCAGTTTTTCAGGGAGCGTAGAAGCTTTCTTT. Amino acids: CASSFSGSVEAFF.

This clonotype was counted ten times or more. The V gene is TRBV7-8, the J gene TRBJ2-1; 9 nucleotides agree with TRBD2. Per the germline V gene, CDR1 is SGHVS and CDR2 is FQNEAQ. The CDR3 contains 16 residues. V shed 1 base, J shed 9 bases, and the junction held 10 bases outside the gene matches. The CDR3 spells CASSLVPGGGEAEQFF. DNA for the CDR3: TGTGCCAGCAGCTTAGTCCCAGGCGGGGGGGAAGCTGAGCAGTTCTTC.

This clonotype was detected a few times. The chain combines TRBV12-5 with TRBJ1-2; D is ambiguous. CDR3 length: 12 residues. The V and J ends lost 5 bases and 8 bases respectively, with 12 bases between them. In germline, CDR1 is LGHNT, CDR2 FRNRAP. For the CDR3, the DNA is TGTGCTAGTGGTGCACCCCTCGGAGGCTACACCTTC. Translating it yields CASGAPLGGYTF.

A few counts support this clonotype. This chain uses TRBV6-5 with TRBJ2-2; 8 nucleotides match TRBD2. Germline V gene data show CDR1 as MNHEY and CDR2 as SVGAGI. The CDR3 has 15 residues. The V segment lost 6 bases and the J segment 5 bases; nucleotides outside the gene matches: 8. The CDR3 bases are TGTGCCAGCAGCCGGACTAGCCCGAGTACCGGGGAGCTGTTTTTT. Translated: CASSRTSPSTGELFF.

This clonotype was seen only a few times. V gene TRBV27 combines with J gene TRBJ1-1; no clear D gene. CDR3 length equals 13 residues. V dropped 8 bases and J dropped 5 bases, with 15 bases sitting between them. Germline V gene sequence: CDR1 MNHEY, CDR2 SMNVEV (reference sequence). The CDR3 DNA sequence: TGTGCCAGCGGAACCGGCGGGGTTACTGAAGCTTTCTTT. This translates into CASGTGGVTEAFF.

The chain carries TRBV12-5 and TRBJ1-1; 10 bases map to TRBD1. Losses at the gene ends were 2 bases for V and 4 bases for J; bases not matched to a gene: 10. Germline V lookup: CDR1 LGHNT, CDR2 FRNRAP. The CDR3 has 17 residues. CDR3 residues: CASGLTGQGVDVTEAFF. CDR3 bases: TGTGCTAGTGGTTTGACAGGACAGGGGGTGGATGTCACTGAAGCTTTCTTT.

On this clonotype: One end of the junction does not line up with germline, which may come from a read error. The DNA of the CDR3 is TGTGCCAGCAGTCTAACCGGGACAGGGGCCTATGGCTTCACCTTC. Protein: CASSLTGTGAYGFTF. The rearrangement uses TRBV6-8 and TRBJ1-2, with 10 bases matching TRBD1. This CDR3 region has 15 residues. Germline-derived CDR1 and CDR2 are MNHGY and SAAAGT.

This clonotype was recorded a few times. V gene TRBV19 combines with J gene TRBJ1-1, with unresolved D. The germline V gene has CDR1 LNHDA and CDR2 SQIVND (reference sequence). V was cut by 3 bases and J by 3 bases, with 8 bases left in between. The CDR3 consists of 13 residues. CDR3 coding DNA: TGTGCCAGTAGTATCGGCAGATACACTGAAGCTTTCTTT. This gives the protein CASSIGRYTEAFF.

This clonotype was counted between two and nine times. This chain joins TRBV6-6 and TRBJ2-5; 9 nucleotides match TRBD2. V was pared by 2 bases and J by 5 bases, with 6 bases of the junction left unmatched. The CDR3 runs 15 residues. Germline lookup yields CDR1 MNHNY and CDR2 SVGAGI (reference sequence). CDR3 sequence (DNA): TGTGCCAGCAGTTACGGCGGGGGGGCCAGCGAGACCCAGTACTTC. As protein: CASSYGGGASETQYF.

In its sample, this clonotype was seen a few times. V usage is TRBV7-9 and J usage is TRBJ2-3, with D tentatively TRBD2 (5 bases). Germline V gene data show CDR1 as SEHNR and CDR2 as FQNEAQ (reference sequence). CDR3 length: 16 residues. Trimming left V 5 bases short and J 4 bases short, with 19 bases between. CDR3 sequence (DNA): TGTGCCAGCAGCAGTATTCTCGGGGTTTTGGCAGATACGCAGTATTTT. Amino acid sequence: CASSSILGVLADTQYF.

The rearrangement links TRBV6-4 to TRBJ1-1, with D hard to call. V dropped 2 bases and J dropped 4 bases, with 14 bases sitting between them. Looked up from germline, CDR1 is MRHNA and CDR2 is SNTAGT. There are 15 residues in the CDR3. The DNA for the CDR3 is TGTGCCAGCAGTGACGTGAGGCTACCGTTCACTGAAGCTTTCTTT. Residues: CASSDVRLPFTEAFF.

This clonotype was found a few times. This chain's CDR3 is CASSIEGDGYTF. The CDR3 nucleotides are TGTGCCAGTAGTATAGAAGGGGATGGCTACACCTTC. The chain couples TRBV19 to TRBJ1-2, with D possibly matching TRBD1 (5 bases). Germline loops: CDR1 LNHDA, CDR2 SQIVND (reference sequence). The V end lost 0 bases, the J end lost 6 bases, and 5 bases lay between the germline ends. This CDR3 is 12 amino acids long.

This clonotype was counted a few times. The chain has TRBV5-8 and TRBJ2-7; 9 bases are a match to TRBD2. This CDR3 spans 14 amino acids. The V gene's germline CDR1 is SGHTS and CDR2 YDEGEE. V was pared by 6 bases and J by 3 bases, with 7 bases of the junction left unmatched. The CDR3 loop reads CASNSRGGVYEQYF. The CDR3 region has the DNA TGTGCCAGCAACTCGCGGGGGGGAGTCTACGAGCAGTACTTC.

This clonotype has at least ten counts. This chain connects TRBV7-2 to TRBJ2-1; D is unresolved. Trimming shortened V by 2 bases and J by 9 bases, and 17 bases separated the two germline ends. The CDR3 length is 15 residues. Germline CDR1 SGHTA, CDR2 FQGNSA. The CDR3 reads CASSLFLGQTSEQFF. DNA for the CDR3: TGTGCCAGCAGCTTATTTCTGGGTCAAACAAGTGAGCAGTTCTTC.

The chain has TRBV7-3 and TRBJ2-7; possible D gene TRBD2, 5 bases. CDR1 and CDR2 (germline): SGHTA, FQGTGA. The CDR3 consists of 17 residues. Trimming pared 3 bases from V and 1 base from J, leaving 19 bases between. CDR3 loop: CASSFWRVGYGSYEQYV. In DNA, the CDR3 is TGTGCCAGCAGCTTCTGGCGGGTAGGCTATGGATCCTACGAGCAGTACGTC.

The chain is built from TRBV4-1 and TRBJ1-1, with a possible D match to TRBD1 (6 bases). The CDR3 totals 18 residues. Deletions cut 3 bases from V and 2 bases from J, with 22 bases between. From germline, CDR1 is MGHRA and CDR2 YSYEKL. In DNA, the CDR3 is TGCGCCAGCAGCCAGGGGGCGGCAGGGTTGTTTTCCAACACTGAAGCTTTCTTT. It is translated as CASSQGAAGLFSNTEAFF.

The chain employs TRBV7-9 and TRBJ2-3, with TRBD1 matching over 10 bases. Germline CDR1 and CDR2: SEHNR and FQNEAQ (reference sequence). V lost 5 bases to trimming and J lost 4 bases; unmatched junction nucleotides: 9. CDR3 length: 16 residues. The CDR3 loop is CASSHGTGEAPDTQYF. The CDR3 DNA is TGTGCCAGCAGCCACGGGACAGGGGAGGCCCCAGATACGCAGTATTTT.

The sample holds one count of this clonotype. V is TRBV7-8 and J is TRBJ2-1; TRBD1 matches 9 bases. This CDR3 comprises 17 residues. Germline V gene lookup returns CDR1 SGHVS and CDR2 FQNEAQ. V gave up 5 bases and J gave up 4 bases; unmatched junction bases: 12. CDR3 protein: CASSPQGGTGLYNEQFF. The DNA of the CDR3 is TGTGCCAGCAGCCCCCAGGGCGGGACAGGGCTATACAATGAGCAGTTCTTC.

This clonotype was found a few times. This CDR3 reads CASSLAPRKDNEQFF. The CDR3, as DNA: TGTGCCAGCAGTTTAGCCCCCCGTAAGGACAATGAGCAGTTCTTC. This chain joins TRBV27 and TRBJ2-1; D not resolved. Trimming stripped 2 bases from V and 5 bases from J, with 13 bases between. The CDR3 has 15 amino acids. Per germline, CDR1 MNHEY and CDR2 SMNVEV (reference sequence).

Of note for this clonotype: This may come from a read error, since a much larger clone is one base off. This chain uses TRBV7-4 with TRBJ2-3, with D possibly TRBD1 on 5 matching bases. This CDR3 comprises 13 residues. Germline V CDR1 and CDR2: SGHVT, SQSDAQ. CDR3 DNA: TGTGTCAGCAGCCCCAGGGATGCAGATACGCAGTATTTT. Residues: CVSSPRDADTQYF.